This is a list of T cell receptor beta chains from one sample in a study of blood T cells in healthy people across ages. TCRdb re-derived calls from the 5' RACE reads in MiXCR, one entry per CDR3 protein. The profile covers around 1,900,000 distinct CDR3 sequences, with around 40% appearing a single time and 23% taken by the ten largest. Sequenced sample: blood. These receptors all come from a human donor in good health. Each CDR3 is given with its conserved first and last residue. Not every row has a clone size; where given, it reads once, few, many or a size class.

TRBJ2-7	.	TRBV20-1	CSASLAAYEQYF
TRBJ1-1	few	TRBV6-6	CATIPPGNLNTEAFF
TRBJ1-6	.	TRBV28	CASSSVGPPLHF
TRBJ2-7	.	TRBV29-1	CSVATGIYEQYF
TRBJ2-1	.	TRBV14	CASRLTSGFYNEQFF
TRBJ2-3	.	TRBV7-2	CASSLMLFGTDTQYF
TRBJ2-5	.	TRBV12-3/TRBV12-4	CASSAQGSGEQYF
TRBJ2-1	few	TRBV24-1	CATSDGTNNEQFF
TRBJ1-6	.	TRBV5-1	CASSLDGAPGSPLHF
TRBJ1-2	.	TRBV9	CASGIPIGGYGYTF
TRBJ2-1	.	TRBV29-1	CSLRQSNTYNEQFF
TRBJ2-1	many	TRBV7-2	CASSHNSGGAGGEQFF